The 27 T cell receptor beta chains below come from one sample, sequenced in a study of blood T cell repertoires in COVID-19. The data were produced by immunoSEQ multiplex PCR, yet TCRdb's version contains in-frame clones alone and is incomplete. This sample has around 210,000 clones, with 80% to 90% found just once. Sequenced input: peripheral blood. The receptors derive from a woman between 65 and 79 years old with acute or convalescent COVID-19.

This CDR3 reads CATSDGGQGGEAFF. The CDR3 coding sequence is TGTGCCACCAGTGATGGGGGACAGGGTGGGGAGGCTTTCTTT. The chain employs TRBV24-1 and TRBJ1-1; 9 bases line up with TRBD1. The CDR3 loop spans 14 amino acids. Germline CDR1 and CDR2: KGHDR and SFDVKD. Trimming removed 3 bases from V and 11 bases from J; junction bases left unmatched: 9.

This chain uses TRBV3-1 (or the pseudogene TRBV3-2) with TRBJ1-4; possibly TRBD1 for D (5 bases). The CDR3 totals 16 residues. Trimming took 2 bases from V and 7 from J, leaving 17 bases between them. Germline-derived CDR1 and CDR2 are LGHDT and YNNKEL (reference sequence). DNA for the CDR3: TGTGCCAGCAGCCAACGCAGCGGGACGGTGTTTGAAAAACTGTTTTTT. Translated: CASSQRSGTVFEKLFF.

This sequence joins TRBV14 and TRBJ2-1, with TRBD2 matching over 7 bases. The CDR3 length is 14 residues. Germline CDR1 SGHDN, CDR2 FVKESK. The ends lost 1 base at V and 7 bases at J; junction bases unmatched: 4. The CDR3, as DNA: TGTGCCAGCAGCCAAGTCTCCGGGGGGAATGAGCAGTTCTTC. Encoded protein: CASSQVSGGNEQFF.

The rearrangement joins TRBV19 to TRBJ2-2; TRBD1 might be the D (5 bases). Germline assignment: CDR1 LNHDA and CDR2 SQIVND (reference sequence). The V and J ends lost 5 bases and 7 bases respectively, with 20 bases between them. This CDR3 has 16 residues. The DNA of the CDR3 is TGTGCCAGTAGTTACACAGGCCCCTGGAAGGGCGGGGAGCTGTTTTTT. It yields the protein CASSYTGPWKGGELFF.

This chain links TRBV7-8 with TRBJ1-1; D might be TRBD1 (6 bases). Germline V CDR1 and CDR2: SGHVS, FQNEAQ. The CDR3 is 14 amino acids. The ends were cut back, 4 bases at V and 4 bases at J, with 13 bases in the middle. CDR3 sequence: CASSSNRASTEAFF. The CDR3 DNA reads TGTGCCAGCAGCTCGAACAGGGCGAGCACTGAAGCTTTCTTT.

V usage is TRBV2 and J usage is TRBJ1-1, with D uncertain. The germline V gene has CDR1 SNHLY and CDR2 FYNNEI. The CDR3 consists of 14 residues. V gave up 4 bases and J gave up 4 bases, with 13 bases separating them. In DNA form, the CDR3 reads TGTGCCAGCAGTGGGAGGGAATATGTCACTGAAGCTTTCTTT. The encoded protein is CASSGREYVTEAFF.

This clone was found a few times. The chain is built from TRBV15 and TRBJ2-7; 8 nucleotides align to TRBD1. Germline lookup yields CDR1 LNHNV and CDR2 YYDKDF (reference sequence). J lost 0 bases, V lost 5 bases, and 6 bases had no gene match. The CDR3 has 15 amino acids. The CDR3 is CATSAYRGSSYEQYF. The CDR3 nucleotides are TGTGCCACCAGCGCCTACAGGGGGAGCTCCTACGAGCAGTACTTC.

This chain joins TRBV7-3 and TRBJ2-2; maybe TRBD1 (6 bases). The CDR3 covers 14 residues. Germline V gene data show CDR1 as SGHTA and CDR2 as FQGTGA. Trimming shortened V by 6 bases and J by 5 bases, and 13 bases separated the two germline ends. This chain's CDR3 is CASRANRDTGELFF. DNA for the CDR3: TGTGCCAGCAGGGCTAACAGGGATACCGGGGAGCTGTTTTTT.

CDR3 protein: CASSTQGGAGTEAFF. The CDR3 coding sequence is TGTGCCAGCAGTACTCAAGGGGGGGCCGGCACTGAAGCTTTCTTT. The chain couples TRBV6-5 to TRBJ1-1; tentatively, D is TRBD1 (6 bases). The V end lost 5 bases, the J end lost 4 bases, and 17 bases lay between the germline ends. This CDR3 has 15 amino acids. Germline lookup yields CDR1 MNHEY and CDR2 SVGAGI.

In this sample, this clone turned up once. CDR3 DNA: TGTGCCAGCAGCAGAGGACTAGCGGGACCCAATGAGCAGTTCTTC. Translated: CASSRGLAGPNEQFF. The chain links TRBV7-3 to TRBJ2-1, with 12 bases aligning to TRBD2. After removal of 5 bases from V and 6 bases from J, the junction contained 5 bases not matched to a gene. Germline V gives CDR1 SGHTA, CDR2 FQGTGA. This CDR3 has 15 residues. The full variable domain, with the rest looked up from reference TRBV7-3 and TRBJ2-1, is GAGVSQTPSNKVTEKGKYVELRCDPISGHTALYWYRQSLGQGPEFLIYFQGTGAADDSGLPNDRFFAVRPEGSVSTLKIQRTERGDSAVYLCASSRGLAGPNEQFFGPGTRLTVL.

The chain employs TRBV6-6 and TRBJ2-1; D possibly corresponds to TRBD2 (5 bases). Germline V gene lookup returns CDR1 MNHNY and CDR2 SVGAGI (reference sequence). The CDR3 spans 16 residues. The V end lost 0 bases, the J end lost 3 bases, and 12 bases lay between the germline ends. The CDR3 DNA reads TGTGCCAGCAGTTACTCGACTGGGAGTGGCTACAATGAGCAGTTCTTC. It translates to CASSYSTGSGYNEQFF.

This clone is a singleton in its sample. The V call is TRBV5-5, the J call TRBJ2-1; 7 nucleotides agree with TRBD2. Germline V gene lookup returns CDR1 SGHKS and CDR2 YYEKEE (reference sequence). This CDR3 has 14 amino acids. Trimming removed 4 bases from V and 1 base from J; junction bases left unmatched: 2. CDR3 in amino acids: CASSPGGSYNEQFF. The CDR3 bases are TGTGCCAGCAGCCCGGGGGGATCCTACAATGAGCAGTTCTTC. Based on the CDR3 plus reference TRBV5-5 and TRBJ2-1, the full variable domain is DAGVTQSPTHLIKTRGQQVTLRCSPISGHKSVSWYQQVLGQGPQFIFQYYEKEERGRGNFPDRFSARQFPNYSSELNVNALLLGDSALYLCASSPGGSYNEQFFGPGTRLTVL.

This chain uses TRBV19 with TRBJ1-5; D perhaps matches TRBD1 (5 bases). The V end lost 1 base, the J end lost 0 bases, and 7 bases lay between the germline ends. Germline V CDR1 and CDR2: LNHDA, SQIVND (reference sequence). The CDR3 contains 15 residues. The CDR3 reads CASSIVRDSNQPQHF. As DNA, the CDR3 is TGTGCCAGTAGTATAGTCAGGGATAGCAATCAGCCCCAGCATTTT.

The genes are TRBV18 and TRBJ1-5; D ambiguous. The CDR3 contains 13 residues. The ends were cut back, 2 bases at V and 4 bases at J, with 6 bases in the middle. From germline, CDR1 is KGHSH and CDR2 LQKENI. The CDR3 loop is CASSPGRNQPQHF. The CDR3 DNA reads as TGTGCCAGCTCACCAGGCAGGAATCAGCCCCAGCATTTT.

The V and J genes are TRBV2 and TRBJ1-4; D possibly corresponds to TRBD1 (6 bases). The V end lost 7 bases, the J end lost 6 bases, and 15 bases lay between the germline ends. CDR1 is SNHLY and CDR2 is FYNNEI in the germline V gene. The CDR3 loop spans 14 amino acids. The CDR3 region has the DNA TGTGCCAGCACCCTACAGGGAAGGGATGAAAAACTGTTTTTT. It specifies CASTLQGRDEKLFF.

The chain is built from TRBV29-1 and TRBJ2-1, with 12 bases lining up with TRBD2. CDR3 size: 16 residues. Germline values: CDR1 SQVTM, CDR2 ANQGSEA. J lost 0 bases, V lost 3 bases, and 3 bases had no gene match. As DNA, the CDR3 is TGCAGCGTTGAGGGACTAGCGGGCCTCTCCTACAATGAGCAGTTCTTC. This gives the protein CSVEGLAGLSYNEQFF.

The chain employs TRBV28 and TRBJ2-7; D gene ambiguous. Germline CDR1 MDHEN, CDR2 SYDVKM. The V end was cut by 8 bases, the J end by 3 bases, with 14 bases between. The CDR3 totals 13 residues. The DNA for the CDR3 is TGTGCCAGCCTTGGTCGGTTAATCTACGAGCAGTACTTC. Translating gives CASLGRLIYEQYF.

The chain employs TRBV7-2 and TRBJ1-4, with D possibly matching TRBD1 (6 bases). The CDR3 loop spans 15 amino acids. Germline values: CDR1 SGHTA, CDR2 FQGNSA. Trimming took 5 bases from V and 2 from J, leaving 12 bases between them. The CDR3 sequence is CASSQQGRTNEKLFF. As DNA, the CDR3 is TGTGCCAGCAGCCAGCAGGGGCGCACTAATGAAAAACTGTTTTTT.

The chain couples TRBV24-1 to TRBJ2-7, with TRBD2 identical over 12 bases. Germline V gene data show CDR1 as KGHDR and CDR2 as SFDVKD. V gave up 4 bases and J gave up 3 bases; unmatched junction bases: 6. The CDR3 covers 16 residues. As DNA, the CDR3 is TGTGCCACCAGTGACCCGACTAGCGGGAGAGACTACGAGCAGTACTTC. It encodes CATSDPTSGRDYEQYF.

J is TRBJ2-1 and V is TRBV14; perhaps TRBD2 as D (5 bases). The CDR3 runs 18 residues. Between the trimmed V and J ends, which lost 4 bases and 0 bases, there was a span of 19 bases. CDR1 SGHDN and CDR2 FVKESK come from the germline V gene. The CDR3 DNA is TGTGCCAGCAGCCCCCTAGCAGGTCAGGTTGACTCCTACAATGAGCAGTTCTTC. Its protein is CASSPLAGQVDSYNEQFF.

The CDR3 here is CASSERRRDRSNQPQHF. The CDR3 DNA follows: TGTGCCAGCAGTGAGAGGAGGAGGGACCGCAGCAATCAGCCCCAGCATTTT. This chain uses TRBV2 with TRBJ1-5; a possible D gene is TRBD1 (5 bases). The CDR3 consists of 17 residues. Trimming removed 3 bases at V and 1 base at J, with 16 bases between. Germline V gene sequence: CDR1 SNHLY, CDR2 FYNNEI.

This rearrangement joins TRBV18 to TRBJ2-3; D uncertain. Per germline, CDR1 KGHSH and CDR2 LQKENI. CDR3 length equals 15 residues. V lost 0 bases and J lost 1, with 8 bases in between. The CDR3 DNA reads TGTGCCAGCTCACCACCCAGGATAGGCACAGATACGCAGTATTTT. Its protein product is CASSPPRIGTDTQYF.

The chain has TRBV5-1 and TRBJ2-1, with 9 positions matching TRBD2. The CDR3 has 15 amino acids. J gave up 4 bases and V 5 bases, and 7 bases lay outside the gene matches. Germline CDR1 SGHRS, CDR2 YFSETQ. The CDR3: CASSEIAGVYNEQFF. In DNA form, the CDR3 reads TGCGCCAGCAGTGAAATAGCGGGAGTTTACAATGAGCAGTTCTTC.

This clone came up once. The J gene is TRBJ2-6, the V gene TRBV19, with TRBD1 identical over 7 bases. The CDR3 runs to 16 residues. V lost 4 bases and J lost 0; bases outside the gene matches: 3. Germline CDR1 LNHDA, CDR2 SQIVND (reference sequence). The CDR3, as DNA: TGTGCCAGTAGTAGGGGACAGCCCTCTGGGGCCAACGTCCTGACTTTC. Protein product: CASSRGQPSGANVLTF.

The chain combines TRBV5-5 with TRBJ1-2, with TRBD1 identical over 7 bases. After removal of 1 base from V and 7 bases from J, the junction contained 13 bases not matched to a gene. The CDR3 covers 16 residues. Germline loops: CDR1 SGHKS, CDR2 YYEKEE (reference sequence). Here the CDR3 DNA reads TGTGCCAGCAGCTTGCCCTTGACAGGGCTGACGGGTGGCTACACCTTC. As protein: CASSLPLTGLTGGYTF.

The CDR3 is CASSGVVSEAFF. The CDR3 bases are TGTGCCAGCAGTGGCGTGGTTAGTGAAGCTTTCTTT. The gene calls are TRBV2 and TRBJ1-1; no definite D call. CDR1 is SNHLY and CDR2 is FYNNEI in the germline V gene. Trimming left V 4 bases short and J 7 bases short, with 10 bases between. This CDR3 spans 12 amino acids. The whole variable domain, filled in from reference TRBV2 and TRBJ1-1, reads EPEVTQTPSHQVTQMGQEVILRCVPISNHLYFYWYRQILGQKVEFLVSFYNNEISEKSEIFDDQFSVERPDGSNFTLKIRSTKLEDSAMYFCASSGVVSEAFFGQGTRLTVV.

V and J are TRBV15 and TRBJ1-1; 7 bases agree with TRBD1. CDR1 LNHNV and CDR2 YYDKDF come from the germline V gene (reference sequence). The trim removed 5 bases at V and 7 bases at J, leaving 7 bases unmatched. The CDR3 totals 13 residues. CDR3 protein: CATSAGQFDEAFF. The CDR3 region has the DNA TGTGCCACCAGCGCGGGACAGTTCGATGAAGCTTTCTTT.